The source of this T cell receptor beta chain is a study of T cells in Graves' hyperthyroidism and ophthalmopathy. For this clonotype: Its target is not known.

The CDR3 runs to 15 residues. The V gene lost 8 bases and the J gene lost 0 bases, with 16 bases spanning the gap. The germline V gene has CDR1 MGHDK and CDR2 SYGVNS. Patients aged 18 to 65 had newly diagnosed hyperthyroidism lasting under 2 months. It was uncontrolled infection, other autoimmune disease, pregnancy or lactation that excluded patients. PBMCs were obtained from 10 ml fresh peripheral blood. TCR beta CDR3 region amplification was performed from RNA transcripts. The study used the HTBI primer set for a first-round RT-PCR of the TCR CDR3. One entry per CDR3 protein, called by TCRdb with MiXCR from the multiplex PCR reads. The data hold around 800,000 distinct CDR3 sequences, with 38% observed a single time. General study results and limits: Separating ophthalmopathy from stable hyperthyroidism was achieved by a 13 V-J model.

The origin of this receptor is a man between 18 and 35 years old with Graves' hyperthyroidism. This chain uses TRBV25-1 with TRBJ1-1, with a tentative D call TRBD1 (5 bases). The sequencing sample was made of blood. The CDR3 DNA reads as TGTGCCAGCTCTACTGGGGGATCTTTGAACACTGAAGCTTTCTTT. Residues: CASSTGGSLNTEAFF.